This T cell receptor beta chain was recovered during a study of blood T cell repertoires in COVID-19. As for the study in general: Material from acute and convalescent COVID-19 was sourced from the United States, Italy and Spain.

V lost 4 bases, J lost 9 bases, and 11 bases stayed unmatched. The CDR3 runs to 15 residues. From germline, CDR1 is SGDLS and CDR2 YYNGEE. In the study's own analysis: By means of reference gene primer amplification, nucleated cell counts were estimated. Generated by immunoSEQ multiplex PCR, the TCRdb table keeps only in-frame clones and is missing some. V and J calls and clone size are given by that table; D and trimming were obtained from the DNA. The sample has 150,000 to 200,000 clones, 85% to 90% seen once. What was sequenced was peripheral blood. The source of this sequence is a man in his forties or fifties with acute or convalescent COVID-19. This sequence joins TRBV9 and TRBJ2-2, with TRBD1 matching 8 bases. The CDR3 protein is CASSSTDRGGRELFF. CDR3 coding DNA: TGTGCCAGCAGCTCCACTGACAGGGGCGGCCGGGAGCTGTTTTTT.